This T cell receptor beta chain was sequenced in a study of control samples from healthy donors and cancer patients. Germline V CDR1 and CDR2: SGDLS, YYNGEE. Trimming stripped 0 bases from V and 3 bases from J, with 7 bases between. The CDR3 spans 13 residues. Sequencing was performed with immunoSEQ multiplex PCR; in TCRdb, only in-frame clones are kept and a portion is missing. The sample holds approximately 150,000 clones, 88% seen once. This clonotype originated in a man between 18 and 35 years old in good health. The chain uses TRBV9 and TRBJ2-7; D remains ambiguous. Sequenced material: blood. The CDR3 sequence: CASSVETGYEQYF. The CDR3 coding sequence is TGTGCCAGCAGCGTAGAGACGGGCTACGAGCAGTACTTC.